This TCR beta chain was documented in a study of OX40 agonist ivuxolimab in advanced cancers. The CDR3 contains 11 residues. Germline assignment: CDR1 KGHSH and CDR2 LQKENI. V dropped 3 bases and J dropped 6 bases, with 2 bases sitting between them. The method was immunoSEQ multiplex PCR; TCRdb's version includes in-frame clones alone and lacks a portion of them. The sample gives about 70,000 clones, roughly nine tenths of which show up once; 7.6% is in the top ten. The source material was CD4+ or CD8+ T cells sorted from blood, sampled in a trial of the OX40 agonist ivuxolimab. The source of this sequence is an adult with an advanced solid tumor such as melanoma, head and neck, liver or kidney cancer. The chain recombines TRBV18 with TRBJ2-2, with unresolved D. CDR3 sequence reads: CASSPSGELFF. The CDR3 coding sequence is TGTGCCAGCTCACCCTCCGGGGAGCTGTTTTTT.